This T cell receptor (beta chain) was sequenced for a study of identical twins. General study findings and limits: Whereas memory repertoires showed no such difference, abundant cord blood beta clonotypes carried fewer insertions.

This clonotype was picked up many times. Its antigen is unknown. Unique molecular identifiers were present on the cDNA, and a universal primer site came from template switching. TCRdb independently ran MiXCR on the 5' RACE reads; one entry per CDR3 protein. Here the sample spans roughly 350,000 distinct CDR3 sequences, about 12% being singletons. Germline values: CDR1 SGHDT, CDR2 YYEEEE. The CDR3 runs to 15 residues. V was clipped by 0 bases and J by 7 bases; unmatched bases: 9. This sample was shared with a second study, whose subject was yellow fever vaccine responses in identical twins.

V and J are TRBV5-6 and TRBJ2-7; 8 nucleotides align to TRBD2. The sequenced sample consisted of CD8+ T cells sorted from blood. The clonotype comes from a woman aged 18-29 years in good health. The CDR3 coding sequence is TGTGCCAGCAGCTTGGATTGGCGGGAGGTTCAGGAGCAGTACTTC. It encodes CASSLDWREVQEQYF.